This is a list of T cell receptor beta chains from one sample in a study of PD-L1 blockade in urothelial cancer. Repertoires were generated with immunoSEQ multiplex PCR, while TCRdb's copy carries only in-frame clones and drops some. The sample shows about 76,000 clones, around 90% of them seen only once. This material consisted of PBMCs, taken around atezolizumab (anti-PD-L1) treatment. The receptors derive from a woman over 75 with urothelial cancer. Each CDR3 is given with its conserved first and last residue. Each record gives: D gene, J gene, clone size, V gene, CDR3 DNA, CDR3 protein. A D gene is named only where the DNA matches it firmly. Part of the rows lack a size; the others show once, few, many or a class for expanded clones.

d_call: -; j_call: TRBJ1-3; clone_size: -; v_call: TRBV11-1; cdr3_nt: TGTGCCAGCAGCTTATCTCATCTATTTGGAAACACCATATATTTT; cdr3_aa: CASSLSHLFGNTIYF
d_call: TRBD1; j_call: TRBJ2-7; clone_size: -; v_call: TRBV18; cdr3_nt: TGTGCCAGCTCACCCGGGACAGGGGGCACCTACGAGCAGTACTTC; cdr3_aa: CASSPGTGGTYEQYF
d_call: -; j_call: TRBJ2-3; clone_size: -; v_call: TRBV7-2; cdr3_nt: TGTGCCAGCACCCGGGGGAACACAGATACGCAGTATTTT; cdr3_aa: CASTRGNTDTQYF
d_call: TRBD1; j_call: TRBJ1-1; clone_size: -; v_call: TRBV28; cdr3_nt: TGTGCCAGCAGGACTCCGGGACAGGGGGGGGGAGCTTTCTTT; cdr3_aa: CASRTPGQGGGAFF
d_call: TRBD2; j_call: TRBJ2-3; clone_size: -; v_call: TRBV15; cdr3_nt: TGTGCCACCAGCAGATCCCCTCTGGGGGGGATTGAAGATACGCAGTATTTT; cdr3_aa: CATSRSPLGGIEDTQYF
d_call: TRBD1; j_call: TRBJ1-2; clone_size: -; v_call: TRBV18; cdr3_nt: TGTGCCAGCTCAGTATTCGGGGTCCAGGACAGGAACTATGGCTACACCTTC; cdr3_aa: CASSVFGVQDRNYGYTF
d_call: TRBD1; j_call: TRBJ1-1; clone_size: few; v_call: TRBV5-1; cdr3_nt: TGCGCCAGCAGAGAGACAGGGGTGAACACTGAAGCTTTCTTT; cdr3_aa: CASRETGVNTEAFF
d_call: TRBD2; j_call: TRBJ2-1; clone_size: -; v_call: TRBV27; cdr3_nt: TGTGCCAGCAACCCACTCGAACTAGCGGGAGCCCACAATGAGCAGTTCTTC; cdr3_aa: CASNPLELAGAHNEQFF
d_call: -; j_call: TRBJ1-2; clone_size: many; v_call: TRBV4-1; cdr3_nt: TGCGCCAGCAGCCAGGGGGCCTTCGACTATGGCTACACCTTC; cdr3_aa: CASSQGAFDYGYTF
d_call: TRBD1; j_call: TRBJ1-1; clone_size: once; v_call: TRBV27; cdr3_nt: TGTGCCAGCAGCGCGGTTCCGCAGGGGGCGCGGACTGAAGCTTTCTTT; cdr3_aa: CASSAVPQGARTEAFF
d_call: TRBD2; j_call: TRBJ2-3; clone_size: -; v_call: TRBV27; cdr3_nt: TGTGCCAGCAGTTTACCCCCGGGAGGGCCGAAAGATACGCAGTATTTT; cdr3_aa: CASSLPPGGPKDTQYF
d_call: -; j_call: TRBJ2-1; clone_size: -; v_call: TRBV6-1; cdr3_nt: TGTGCCAGCACTAGAGGGGCGGGGGAGCAGTTCTTC; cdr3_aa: CASTRGAGEQFF
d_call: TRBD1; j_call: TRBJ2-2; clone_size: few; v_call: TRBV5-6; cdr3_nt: TGTGCCAGCAGTGGGACAGCCCTCTCCGGGGAGCTGTTTTTT; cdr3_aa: CASSGTALSGELFF
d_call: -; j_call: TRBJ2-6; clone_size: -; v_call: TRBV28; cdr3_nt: TGTGCCAGCAGCGACAGTTCGGCTGGGGCCAACGTCCTGACTTTC; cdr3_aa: CASSDSSAGANVLTF
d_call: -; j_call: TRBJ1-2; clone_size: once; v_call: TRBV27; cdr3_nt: TGTGCCAGCAGTTTAAGCGTGTACTATGGCTACACCTTC; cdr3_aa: CASSLSVYYGYTF
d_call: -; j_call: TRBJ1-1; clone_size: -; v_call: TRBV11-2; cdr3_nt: TGTGCCAGCAGCTTAGTCTTTCCCGCCTGGTTCACAGGGAACACTGAAGCTTTCTTT; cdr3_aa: CASSLVFPAWFTGNTEAFF